The clone carrying this T cell receptor (beta chain) showed up just a few times. Its antigen is not identified. The source of the sample is a study of T cell repertoires in cytomegalovirus infection. On the study more broadly: Well-studied HLA-B-restricted CMV epitopes were used in the study alongside recently identified HLA-C-restricted ones. CMV infection together with matching HLA type was indicated by public TCR beta signatures.

CDR1 is MNHNS, CDR2 SASEGT, per germline. This CDR3 has 16 residues. J lost 7 bases, V lost 3 bases, and 12 bases had no gene match. TCRdb analysed the reads with MiXCR anew, one entry per CDR3 protein. The sample yields approximately 500,000 distinct CDR3 sequences, about 33% seen once. This clonotype was obtained from a human donor in good health (CMV status not recorded). Some clones in this sample may be carry-over from other donors' samples. J is TRBJ1-5 and V is TRBV6-1; 7 bases line up with TRBD1. The sample in question was cultured PBMCs, obtained from culture after CMV antigen stimulation. The CDR3, as DNA: TGTGCCAGCAGTGACCAAGGTGGAGGGGGCAGGCAGCCCCAGCATTTT. It specifies CASSDQGGGGRQPQHF.